Listed here are 18 T cell receptor beta chains from one sample, sequenced in a study of T cells in Graves' hyperthyroidism and ophthalmopathy. What was amplified from RNA transcripts were TCR beta CDR3 regions. An initial round of RT-PCR targeting the TCR CDR3 relied on the HTBI primer set. Each CDR3 protein is one row after TCRdb ran MiXCR on the multiplex PCR reads. Here the sample spans more than 550,000 distinct CDR3 sequences, around 20% being singletons. Sequencing used blood. These TCRs come from a woman in her 50s with Graves' hyperthyroidism that later progressed to Graves' ophthalmopathy.

The chain employs TRBV7-8 and TRBJ1-5; D gene unclear. The CDR3 consists of 14 residues. V was pared by 2 bases and J by 2 bases, with 7 bases between. Germline CDR1 SGHVS, CDR2 FQNEAQ. CDR3 DNA: TGTGCCAGCAGCTTAAATAATGGCAATCAGCCCCAGCATTTT. Residues: CASSLNNGNQPQHF.

This clonotype was observed at least ten times. This rearrangement joins TRBV29-1 to TRBJ2-5; the D is unclear. CDR1 is SQVTM, CDR2 ANQGSEA, per germline. Trimming left V 3 bases short and J 2 bases short, with 7 bases between. CDR3 length: 12 residues. This CDR3 is CSVDHLQETQYF. CDR3 DNA sequence: TGCAGCGTTGACCACCTACAAGAGACCCAGTACTTC.

V and J are TRBV10-2 and TRBJ2-5; possible D gene TRBD1, 6 bases. CDR1 is WSHSY and CDR2 is SAAADI in the germline V gene. Between the trimmed V and J ends, which lost 2 bases and 4 bases, there was a span of 20 bases. The CDR3 extends over 17 amino acids. The CDR3 sequence: CASSESSGTGQRETQYF. The CDR3 nucleotides are TGCGCCAGCAGTGAGAGTAGTGGAACAGGGCAGCGAGAGACCCAGTACTTC.

This clonotype was seen many times. J is TRBJ2-1 and V is TRBV5-1, with D tentatively TRBD1 (6 bases). CDR3 length: 13 residues. Per germline, CDR1 SGHRS and CDR2 YFSETQ. Between the trimmed V and J ends, which lost 6 bases and 9 bases, there was a span of 16 bases. The CDR3, as DNA: TGCGCCAGCACTAGGACAGTCCTGGGTGAGCAGTTCTTC. As protein: CASTRTVLGEQFF.

This clonotype was picked up many times. The chain uses TRBV3-1 and TRBJ2-5; no clear D gene. Germline CDR1 is LGHDT and CDR2 is YNNKEL (reference sequence). CDR3 size: 12 residues. V was cut by 1 base and J by 14 bases, with 14 bases left in between. CDR3 region: CASSQVKGGSYF. CDR3 bases: TGTGCCAGCAGCCAAGTCAAAGGCGGTTCATACTTC.

This clonotype was recorded a few times. The chain couples TRBV10-1 to TRBJ2-5; 7 bases are a match to TRBD1. Germline CDR1 and CDR2: WNHNN and SYGVQD (reference sequence). This CDR3 region has 13 residues. V lost 6 bases, J lost 5 bases, and 6 bases stayed unmatched. CDR3 in amino acids: CASSRGIGETQYF. As DNA, the CDR3 is TGCGCCAGCAGCAGGGGGATCGGGGAGACCCAGTACTTC.

The table lists this clonotype with a few counts. At one of its ends the junction is not consistent with the germline gene, which may arise from a read error. CDR3 amino acids: CSVEGGILAGDYNEQFF. In DNA, the CDR3 is TGCAGCGTGGAAGGGGGTATCCTAGCGGGGGATTACAATGAGCAGTTCTTC. V usage is TRBV29-1 and J usage is TRBJ2-1; TRBD2 agrees at 10 bases. Per the germline V gene, CDR1 is SQVTM and CDR2 is ANQGSEA. CDR3 length equals 17 residues.

This clonotype was detected a few times. This sequence joins TRBV6-1 and TRBJ1-5, with D unclear. The CDR3 spans 15 residues. The germline V gene encodes CDR1 MNHNS and CDR2 SASEGT. The V end was cut by 7 bases, the J end by 0 bases, with 13 bases between. The chain's CDR3 is CASTYGQASNQPQHF. For the CDR3, the DNA is TGTGCCAGCACCTACGGGCAGGCTAGCAATCAGCCCCAGCATTTT.

This clonotype was detected only a few times. This chain joins TRBV13 and TRBJ1-6, with 7 nucleotides matching TRBD1. J gave up 7 bases and V 5 bases, and 11 bases lay outside the gene matches. This CDR3 contains 16 residues. CDR1 is PRHDT, CDR2 FYEKMQ, per germline (reference sequence). This CDR3 reads CASSTVGTDRNSPLHF. The CDR3 DNA is TGTGCCAGCAGCACAGTGGGGACAGATAGAAATTCACCCCTCCACTTT. The whole variable domain, filled in from reference TRBV13 and TRBJ1-6, reads AAGVIQSPRHLIKEKRETATLKCYPIPRHDTVYWYQQGPGQDPQFLISFYEKMQSDKGSIPDRFSAQQFSDYHSELNMSSLELGDSALYFCASSTVGTDRNSPLHFGNGTRLTVT.

The genes are TRBV7-9 and TRBJ2-1, with D perhaps matching TRBD2 (5 bases). From germline, CDR1 is SEHNR and CDR2 FQNEAQ (reference sequence). This CDR3 comprises 11 residues. Trimming removed 8 bases from V and 12 bases from J, with 14 bases in between. CDR3 DNA sequence: TGTGCCAGCGAGGGTTCTTCGGTGCAGTTCTTC. It translates to CASEGSSVQFF.

This clonotype occurred many times. J is TRBJ2-5 and V is TRBV20-1; perhaps TRBD2 as D (5 bases). The germline V and J ends were trimmed by 5 bases and 5 bases, with 18 bases remaining between them. Germline V gene sequence: CDR1 DFQATT, CDR2 SNEGSKA (reference sequence). There are 14 residues in the CDR3. CDR3 sequence reads: CSAVPTGPGETQYF. In DNA, the CDR3 is TGCAGTGCTGTACCCACTGGACCGGGGGAGACCCAGTACTTC.

This clonotype was detected only a few times. The CDR3 spells CASSDRPGGTNQPQHF. The CDR3, as DNA: TGTGCCAGCAGTGATAGGCCCGGTGGGACCAATCAGCCCCAGCATTTT. The rearrangement links TRBV2 to TRBJ1-5; D may be TRBD1 (5 bases). There are 16 residues in the CDR3. The germline V and J ends were trimmed by 3 bases and 3 bases, with 15 bases remaining between them. Germline CDR1 SNHLY, CDR2 FYNNEI.

This clonotype was counted ten times or more. The rearrangement uses TRBV12-3 or TRBV12-4 and TRBJ1-1; a possible D gene is TRBD1 (6 bases). There are 14 residues in the CDR3. Deletions cut 7 bases from V and 4 bases from J, with 16 bases between. CDR3 nucleotides: TGTGCCAGCAATGGTCCAGGGGCGATCACTGAAGCTTTCTTT. Its translation is CASNGPGAITEAFF.

This clonotype was seen only a few times. The chain links TRBV5-1 to TRBJ2-3; 10 bases agree with TRBD2. CDR1 and CDR2 (germline): SGHRS, YFSETQ. Trimming took 4 bases from V and 2 from J; bases not matched to a gene: 4. There are 15 residues in the CDR3. CDR3 coding DNA: TGCGCCAGCAGCCCGCTAGCGGGGGTCACAGATACGCAGTATTTT. This translates into CASSPLAGVTDTQYF.

A few counts support this clonotype. The V gene is TRBV6-1, the J gene TRBJ1-3; the D gene is possibly TRBD1 (5 bases). Germline assignment: CDR1 MNHNS and CDR2 SASEGT. Trimming pared 3 bases from V and 3 bases from J, leaving 15 bases between. This CDR3 has 16 amino acids. CDR3 nucleotide sequence: TGTGCCAGCAGTGAGGGTCCGCGGGGCTATGGAAACACCATATATTTT. This encodes CASSEGPRGYGNTIYF.

The V and J genes are TRBV20-1 and TRBJ2-5; the match to TRBD2 covers 7 bases. After removal of 3 bases from V and 5 bases from J, the junction contained 15 bases not matched to a gene. The CDR3 consists of 16 residues. Germline V gives CDR1 DFQATT, CDR2 SNEGSKA (reference sequence). CDR3 DNA: TGCAGTGCTAGGGGAAGGCGGGGACTACCGGGTGAGACCCAGTACTTC. Its translation: CSARGRRGLPGETQYF.

V gene TRBV10-3 combines with J gene TRBJ1-1, with 7 bases identical to TRBD1. Germline V CDR1 and CDR2: ENHRY, SYGVKD. The CDR3 is made up of 14 amino acids. V gave up 6 bases and J gave up 0 bases; unmatched junction bases: 4. CDR3 residues: CAISPGQVNTEAFF. The DNA of the CDR3 is TGTGCCATCAGCCCCGGACAGGTGAACACTGAAGCTTTCTTT.

There are a few counts of this clonotype. This sequence joins TRBV29-1 and TRBJ1-5, with D tentatively TRBD1 (5 bases). CDR1 is SQVTM, CDR2 ANQGSEA, per germline. The CDR3 covers 15 residues. V lost 3 bases, J lost 0 bases, and 12 bases lay in between. CDR3 DNA sequence: TGCAGCGTTGACAGGGCCGCCTATAGCAATCAGCCCCAGCATTTT. Its protein product is CSVDRAAYSNQPQHF.